A single T cell receptor (beta chain) is shown here with its context. Its cognate antigen has yet to be identified. Base quality data are lacking; no much larger clone is found one base away. Receptors were amplified or captured by the immunoSEQ multiplex PCR assay. A mixture of 60 forward primers for TCR Vbeta segments and 13 reverse primers for TCR Jbeta segments was used in the multiplex PCR. A multiplex PCR assay on genomic DNA amplified the CDR3 region of rearranged TCR beta genes. The amplified TCR beta libraries were sequenced on the Illumina HiSeq System as 87-base-pair reads. The published analysis was carried out like this. In a later analysis, roughly 80 million unique TCR beta chains were counted across the 650 to 700 repertoires, and about 9.9 million of these chains were shared by at least two donors. Raw reads were error-corrected and collapsed into unique sequences by a nearest-neighbor algorithm in which closely related sequences were merged to remove PCR and sequencing errors. V, D and J gene segments were assigned by aligning CDR3 sequences to IMGT reference sequences. Each retained sequence needed at least a six-nucleotide match to both a V gene segment and a J gene segment. Rearrangements were classified as productive when the CDR3 lacked stop codons and remained in frame with V and J, and all other rearrangements were classified as non-productive. Following IMGT convention, CDR3 was defined as the stretch from the second conserved V-encoded cysteine up to the conserved J-encoded phenylalanine. In an earlier analysis of just under 600 of the donors, sequences lacking an unambiguous match to a single V gene segment were excluded. An earlier analysis of several hundred of the donors called V segments functional above 56.7% productive rearrangements and segregating when the between-donor standard deviation exceeded 5%. A statistical classification framework was developed to diagnose cytomegalovirus status using the catalog of TCR beta chain sequences. A later analysis assigned V and J genes by comparing TCR nucleotide sequences with IMGT/GENE-DB human TR gene sequences. In a later analysis, CDR3 sequences and most-parsimonious VDJ recombination scenarios were assigned using the TCRdist pipeline. In a later analysis, each TCR beta chain was defined by its CDR3 amino acid sequence together with its V-gene family, and reads lacking a unique V-gene family were excluded. A later analysis removed roughly 590 highly shared, low-generation-probability nucleotide sequences to deal with suspected cross-contamination and a sequencing artifact. In a later analysis, a clonal expansion index was calculated for each public chain from normalized within-repertoire ranks of inferred template counts. Generation probabilities in a later analysis came from a VDJ recombination model fitted to out-of-frame rearrangements, and those results were checked against IGoR. In a later analysis, hypergeometric tests were used to score TCR-TCR, TCR-HLA and TCR-CMV co-occurrence, with a repertoire-size bias correction applied to TCR pairs. A later analysis estimated false discovery rates by permuting HLA or CMV assignments 20 times. In a later analysis, co-occurring TCRs were grouped using DBSCAN, with TCRdist sequence similarity added in when clustering inside HLA-allele-positive subsets. Repertoires with fewer than 30,000 or more than 120,000 public chains, plus five repertoires with anomalous nucleotide sharing, were excluded from co-occurrence clustering. TCRdb limited this immuneACCESS table to in-frame rearrangements with V and J called. A share of clones is missing; checked studies link under half to unresolved V genes, and the rest is unexplained. Clonal size and the V and J genes are those of that table, whereas D and trimming came from the DNA. The sample table shows about 130,000 clones, and over 60% are seen once. 4.2% of the sample lies in the top ten.

Taken from the germline V gene (reference sequence), the CDR1 and CDR2 loops are PRHDT and FYEKMQ. Measured from the cysteine to the phenylalanine, the CDR3 is 17 residues long. The sequence is cut down to CDR3 DNA, 51 bases in frame from base 1. V and J are truncated by 1 base and 0 bases respectively, leaving an intervening sequence of 13 bases. The entry originates in a study of cytomegalovirus exposure and HLA in healthy donors (dated by TCRdb to 2017 to 2019). Background for the entire study: An earlier analysis of several hundred of the donors reported about 280 Gb of sequence data and some 110 million unique TCR beta sequences obtained from some 170 million T cells. Several DR-DQ haplotypes were handled as single units for association and clustering because linkage in the cohort was strong. On average, roughly 250,000 unique TCR beta nucleotide sequences were sequenced per donor among some 430 genotyped donors of the cohort, with around 19% of those sequences being non-productive. Around 300 gigabases of sequencing data and 70 million to 100 million unique TCR sequences were included in an early release covering several hundred HLA-typed donors. HLA typing covered class I and class II loci at four-digit resolution. In the later analysis, no new phenotypic data were used to find candidate immune exposures; instead, reliance was placed on TCR beta sequences and their occurrence across donors. Using immunosequencing, the study profiled T cell repertoires from 666 subjects and related those repertoires to cytomegalovirus serostatus. In a later analysis, previously published TCR beta repertoires from 600 to 850 donors were re-analyzed and high-resolution HLA genotyping was added so that TCR occurrence patterns could be studied. To decide whether each TCR beta V gene segment behaved as functional or pseudogenic, an earlier analysis of some 600 of the donors relied on high-throughput TCR beta sequencing. Genome-wide SNP genotypes for about 60% of the 666 donors were used in a later genetic analysis, which treated that subset as a discovery cohort. All discovery cohort repertoires had been generated using a single sequencing platform. Of the 300 to 400 genotyped donors, approximately 82% fell in the genetic ancestry cluster associated with self-reported Caucasian donors. The study aimed to test whether cataloging public T cell receptors could reveal signatures of past pathogen exposure. In addition to the first cohort of 666 subjects, a separate validation cohort of 130 or so different subjects was used. Donor age, sex, ethnicity and CMV serostatus were collected together with the repertoire data. To predict cytomegalovirus infection status, the study combined high-throughput TCR immunosequencing, statistical association of individual TCRs with disease status, and machine learning. Typing coverage varied by locus: about 620-630 donors for A, B, C, DRB1 and DQB1; 522 for DQA1; about 600 for DPA1; approximately 490 for DPB1. What the research found in general, with its limitations: V-gene and J-gene trimming of TCR beta chains was associated with a missense DCLRE1C variant in a later genetic analysis, and the association was replicated in an independent cohort. This cohort had only TCR beta chains sequenced, and the lack of alpha or paired-chain data limited which features could be detected. The authors suggested that the approach could potentially be generalized to other disease states and immunological phenotypes. Some IMGT-functional V segments, including TRBV6-2 and TRBV6-3, could not be distinguished by the 87-base-pair reads and were therefore excluded. Roughly uniform sequencing depth across donors was assumed in presence/absence analyses, although this assumption may not hold. Strong co-occurrence of HLA alleles, especially DR and DQ, made assigning TCR associations to individual alleles difficult. A later analysis found that TCR association rates varied across HLA loci, with DRB1 alleles showing the most associated TCRs and HLA-C alleles the fewest. In a later analysis, HLA-associated TCR beta chains were found to be more clonally expanded and to have lower generation probabilities than equally common non-associated chains. In both the original and validation cohorts, the classifier was reported to diagnose cytomegalovirus status with high specificity and sensitivity. Because some donors lacked HLA typing at each locus, the association tests relied only on the typed subset. An earlier analysis of around 600 of the donors showed that most TCR beta V segments appeared in productive rearrangements either about 87% or about 30% of the time, which broadly matched IMGT annotations. In a later analysis, 16,951 TCR beta sequences were associated with specific HLA alleles at a false discovery rate of 0.05. A few of the identified cytomegalovirus-associated TCR beta chains were confirmed in vitro to be specific for cytomegalovirus antigens. Because counts were too low, roughly 18 rarely observed V segments, including chromosome 9 orphons, were left out of the earlier analysis of 587 of the donors. In a later genetic analysis, fewer N-insertions in productive TCRs were reported among donors in an Asian-associated ancestry cluster than the roughly 700-donor mean. According to a later analysis, most CMV-associated TCR beta chains appeared to be HLA-restricted, and the HLA associations seemed to be driven largely by CMV exposure. A total of roughly 160 TCR beta chains were listed by the study as associated with cytomegalovirus. A cluster of highly shared sequence variants was judged likely to be a technical artifact of the sequencing pipeline. A further reported finding was that TCR beta sequences accurately predicted the HLA-A and HLA-B alleles for most subjects in the first cohort. Linkage disequilibrium might explain the correlated functional status among segregating V segments, but an unknown experimental factor could not be excluded. CMV serostatus was the only immune exposure information available for the cohort. According to a later analysis, parvovirus B19, influenza, CMV and Epstein-Barr virus appeared linked to several top co-occurrence clusters. While some public TCRs were present in many individuals, most TCR sequences turned up only very rarely across donors.

The cohort consisted of hundreds of healthy bone marrow donors. At the time of sampling, every cohort member was nominally healthy, though immune exposures that went unrecorded were likely present. The donor was CMV seropositive and was included in the group of 250 to 300 seropositive cohort members. A peripheral blood sample was collected from each donor, and TCR beta sequencing was performed on peripheral blood mononuclear cells. Genomic DNA was extracted from the blood cell samples with the Qiagen DNeasy Blood Extraction Kit. The chain uses TRBV13 and TRBJ2-1, with a weak D call of TRBD1 (5 bases match). Sequencing was carried out using PBMCs. The sequence came from a male donor in good health and CMV-seropositive. The CDR3 protein is CASSLVSGLNSYNEQFF. The nucleotides are TGTGCCAGCAGCTTAGTTTCAGGGTTGAACTCCTACAATGAGCAGTTCTTC.